These T cell receptor beta chains were read from a single sample in a study of immune evolution from preneoplasia to lung adenocarcinoma. Clones were sequenced by immunoSEQ multiplex PCR, and TCRdb holds only the in-frame ones, with some missing. There are roughly 7,800 clones in the sample; 65% to 90% occur only once, and under 3% lies in the top ten. Sequencing input: FFPE minimally invasive lung adenocarcinoma tissue. These receptor sequences come from a person aged 65-85 years with lung adenocarcinoma. The CDR3 runs from the conserved cysteine through the conserved F or W. D genes are given only for firm matches. Some rows mark clone size as missing; the rest say once, few, many or name a class of expanded clone.

D gene	clone size	V gene	J gene	CDR3 DNA	CDR3 protein
NA	NA	TRBV6-1	TRBJ2-5	TGTGCCAGCAGTGAGCTGGGGCTAAACCAAGAGACCCAGTACTTC	CASSELGLNQETQYF
NA	NA	TRBV29-1	TRBJ2-1	TGCAGCGTTGAAGATCGTTACAATGAGCAGTTCTTC	CSVEDRYNEQFF
TRBD2	NA	TRBV5-1	TRBJ2-5	TGCGCCAGCAGCTTGGCCAGCGGGGGGCCTGAGGAGACCCAGTACTTC	CASSLASGGPEETQYF
NA	NA	TRBV5-1	TRBJ1-1	TGCGCCAGCAGCCCAGACACCTTGAACACTGAAGCTTTCTTT	CASSPDTLNTEAFF
NA	NA	TRBV7-9	TRBJ2-7	TGTGCCAGCAGCCCCCCCCGGGGTCCCTACGAGCAGTACTTC	CASSPPRGPYEQYF
TRBD1	NA	TRBV28	TRBJ2-6	TGTGCCAGCAGCCCAGGGGGCACTGGGGCCAACGTCCTGACTTTC	CASSPGGTGANVLTF
NA	NA	TRBV5-1	TRBJ1-4	TGCGCCAGCAGCTTCGGAGGGACGGGTGAAAAACTGTTTTTT	CASSFGGTGEKLFF
TRBD2	NA	TRBV30	TRBJ2-7	TGTGCCTGCACACTAGCGGGGGGATCCTACGAGCAGTACTTC	CACTLAGGSYEQYF
NA	NA	TRBV4-1	TRBJ2-7	TGCGCCAGCAGCACCCGGACAGTGGCGGACGAGCAGTACTTC	CASSTRTVADEQYF
NA	NA	TRBV28	TRBJ1-6	TGTGCCAGCAGTTCCCAGACGGGGTCTAATTCACCCCTCCACTTT	CASSSQTGSNSPLHF
NA	NA	TRBV9	TRBJ2-7	TGTGCCAGCAGCGTAGGTGAGGGTACCCACGAGCAGTACTTC	CASSVGEGTHEQYF
NA	NA	TRBV19	TRBJ1-5	TGTGCCAGTAGTATAGGCGGGCAGCGCAATCAGCCCCAGCATTTT	CASSIGGQRNQPQHF
NA	NA	TRBV9	TRBJ2-7	TGTGCCAGCAGCGCAGGCTGGGGGCTGACCTACGAGCAGTACTTC	CASSAGWGLTYEQYF
TRBD1	NA	TRBV5-4	TRBJ1-6	TGTGCCAGCAGCAAAGGGGACAGGGGATTTAATTCACCCCTCCACTTT	CASSKGDRGFNSPLHF
NA	NA	TRBV14	TRBJ1-3	TGTGCCAGCAGCTACGCTGGGAGGGCTGGAAACACCATATATTTT	CASSYAGRAGNTIYF
TRBD1	NA	TRBV5-1	TRBJ2-7	TGCGCCAGCAGCACCGCACAGGGGTACTACGAGCAGTACTTC	CASSTAQGYYEQYF
TRBD1	NA	TRBV7-8	TRBJ1-5	TGTGCCAGCAGCTTATCGGGCAGGGGGCCGAATCAGCCCCAGCATTTT	CASSLSGRGPNQPQHF
NA	NA	TRBV18	TRBJ2-7	TGTGCCAGCTCACCACCGGGGACCTACGAGCAGTACTTC	CASSPPGTYEQYF
TRBD1	once	TRBV19	TRBJ1-1	TGTGCCAGTAGTCCGACAGGGCTCACTGAAGCTTTCTTT	CASSPTGLTEAFF
NA	NA	TRBV28	TRBJ1-4	TGTGCCAGCAGCCGTGCGGGGAGTGGTGAAAAACTGTTTTTT	CASSRAGSGEKLFF
NA	NA	TRBV10-1	TRBJ2-1	TGCGCCAGCGCCCCGGAAAGGATACCAAATGAGCAGTTCTTC	CASAPERIPNEQFF
NA	once	TRBV30	TRBJ2-7	TGTGCCTGGAGTGTTGGACACTCGGCGGCGAACGAGCAGTACTTC	CAWSVGHSAANEQYF
NA	once	TRBV10-1	TRBJ1-1	TGCGCCAGCAAGCCGGGACACGGGAACACTGAAGCTTTCTTT	CASKPGHGNTEAFF
NA	NA	TRBV13	TRBJ1-1	TGTGCCAGCAGCTTAAGACCCGGGACTGAAGCTTTCTTT	CASSLRPGTEAFF
NA	NA	TRBV5-4	TRBJ1-2	TGTGCCAGCACCAGGGGTTATGGCTACACCTTC	CASTRGYGYTF
TRBD2	NA	TRBV5-1	TRBJ2-7	TGCGCCAGTCGCACCGGACTAGCGGGAGCGGTTTCTATGTACGAGCAGTACTTC	CASRTGLAGAVSMYEQYF
TRBD2	NA	TRBV7-9	TRBJ2-7	TGTGCCAGCAGCTGGGTAGCGGGAGGAGGGGACGAGCAGTACTTC	CASSWVAGGGDEQYF
NA	NA	TRBV28	TRBJ1-1	TGTGCCGCAAGGCGCAACACCCGGAACACTGAAGCTTTCTTT	CAARRNTRNTEAFF
TRBD2	NA	TRBV19	TRBJ2-7	TGTGCCACTTCGGCGGGGGGCTTTGGGAGGGAGCAGTACTTC	CATSAGGFGREQYF
NA	NA	TRBV4-1	TRBJ1-1	TGCGCCAGCAGCCACCTTGGACGAAACAAGCGGTATGAAGCTTTCTTT	CASSHLGRNKRYEAFF
NA	once	TRBV6-1	TRBJ1-5	TGTGCCAGCAGTGAAGACCGGGACGTCCGGCCAACTAGGGCTCAGCCCCAGCATTTT	CASSEDRDVRPTRAQPQHF
TRBD1	NA	TRBV11-2	TRBJ2-1	TGTGCCAGCAGCCCTCACTCGGGACAGCACAATGAGCAGTTCTTC	CASSPHSGQHNEQFF
NA	NA	TRBV6-4	TRBJ1-5	TGTGCCAGCAGTCCCAGCCCCGGGTCCAATCAGCCCCAGCATTTT	CASSPSPGSNQPQHF
TRBD1	NA	TRBV10-2	TRBJ1-5	TGCGCCAGCAGGGGACAGGGTGGACAGCCCCAGCATTTT	CASRGQGGQPQHF
TRBD1	NA	TRBV4-1	TRBJ1-1	TGCGCCAGCAGCCGCGGAGGGGGCGAAAACACTGAAGCTTTCTTT	CASSRGGGENTEAFF
NA	NA	TRBV7-3	TRBJ2-1	TGTGCCAGCAGCCTAATAGCTCCTAGCAATGAGCAGTTCTTC	CASSLIAPSNEQFF
NA	medium-sized	TRBV10-1	TRBJ2-5	TGCGCCAGCAGTCAAGGGATGGCCGGTGTACGATCGGAGACCCAGTACTTC	CASSQGMAGVRSETQYF
NA	NA	TRBV6-1	TRBJ1-2	TGTGCCAGCAGCAAAACAGGGAACTATGGCTACACCTTC	CASSKTGNYGYTF
NA	NA	TRBV28	TRBJ2-3	TGTGCCAGCATGACCCCGGGTCTCGACACGAAAGATACGCAGTATTTT	CASMTPGLDTKDTQYF
NA	NA	TRBV18	TRBJ2-7	TGTGCCAGCTCCCTTGGCAGCAGCTCCTACGAGCAGTACTTC	CASSLGSSSYEQYF
NA	NA	TRBV29-1	TRBJ1-2	TGCAGCGTTGAATTTGGTTCACGGGAAACCTTC	CSVEFGSRETF
NA	NA	TRBV5-1	TRBJ2-1	TGCGCCTGCAGATTGGGCTCCTACAATGAGCAGTTCTTC	CACRLGSYNEQFF
NA	NA	TRBV29-1	TRBJ2-3	TGCAGCGTTGAACCCCCAGATACGCAGTATTTT	CSVEPPDTQYF
NA	NA	TRBV21-1	TRBJ2-1	TGTGCCAGTCATCCTCTTCGGACAGGGTGGAATGAGCAGTTCTTC	CASHPLRTGWNEQFF
TRBD1	NA	TRBV6-6	TRBJ1-3	TGTGCCAGCAACCCAGGGGGCTCTGGAAACACCATATATTTT	CASNPGGSGNTIYF
NA	NA	TRBV7-3	TRBJ1-4	TGTGCCAGCAGCTTACTAGGGCAACCTAATGAAAAACTGTTTTTT	CASSLLGQPNEKLFF
TRBD1	NA	TRBV4-1	TRBJ1-5	TGCGCCAGCAGCAAAGCTCCGCCGGGACAGGGATCCTCGGGCAATCAGCCCCAGCATTTT	CASSKAPPGQGSSGNQPQHF
NA	NA	TRBV11-2	TRBJ2-2	TGTGCCAGCAGCCCCAGACTAGTGGGGCGCACCGGGGAGCTGTTTTTT	CASSPRLVGRTGELFF
NA	NA	TRBV7-9	TRBJ2-1	TGTGCCAGCAGCTTCGGGGACGCCCGACGCTCCTACAATGAGCAGTTCTTC	CASSFGDARRSYNEQFF
NA	NA	TRBV10-3	TRBJ1-1	TGTGCCATCCGGGCGGGGGGTGAACAAGATGAAGCTTTCTTT	CAIRAGGEQDEAFF
NA	NA	TRBV5-1	TRBJ2-7	TGCGCCAGTGGGCTTACAGGGAGGGGGACCTACGAGCAGTACTTC	CASGLTGRGTYEQYF
TRBD2	NA	TRBV15	TRBJ2-7	TGTGCCACCAGCAGAGATCTCGAGCGGGGGAGGACTGACGAGCAGTACTTC	CATSRDLERGRTDEQYF
NA	NA	TRBV7-9	TRBJ1-1	TGTGCCAGCAGCTACCTTGGGGGGGCGAACACTGAAGCTTTCTTT	CASSYLGGANTEAFF
NA	NA	TRBV5-1	TRBJ1-4	TGCGCCAGCAGCTTGGGCGCCTTTAATGAAAAACTGTTTTTT	CASSLGAFNEKLFF
TRBD1	NA	TRBV9	TRBJ2-2	TGTGCCAGCAGCGCCGGGACAGGAAACACCGGGGAGCTGTTTTTT	CASSAGTGNTGELFF
TRBD1	NA	TRBV11-3	TRBJ2-6	TGTGCCAGCAGCTCCGGACAGGGGGCTGGGGCCAACGTCCTGACTTTC	CASSSGQGAGANVLTF
NA	NA	TRBV27	TRBJ2-6	TGTGCCAGCAGTATTTTCTCTGGGGCCAACGTCCTGACTTTC	CASSIFSGANVLTF